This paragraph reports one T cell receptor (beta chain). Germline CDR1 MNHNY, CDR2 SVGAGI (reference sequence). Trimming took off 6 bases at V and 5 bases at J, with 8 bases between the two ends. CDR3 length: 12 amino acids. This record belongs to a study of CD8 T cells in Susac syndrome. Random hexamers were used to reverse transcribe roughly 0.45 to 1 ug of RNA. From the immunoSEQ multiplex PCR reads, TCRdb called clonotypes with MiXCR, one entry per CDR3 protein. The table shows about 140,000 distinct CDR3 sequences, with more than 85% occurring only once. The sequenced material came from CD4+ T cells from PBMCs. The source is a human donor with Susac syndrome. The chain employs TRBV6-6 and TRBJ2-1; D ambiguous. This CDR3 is CASSHGNNEQFF. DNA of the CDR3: TGTGCCAGCAGCCACGGAAACAATGAGCAGTTCTTC.